These 22 T cell receptor beta chains originate from one sample sequenced in a study of post-analysis software for immune sequencing data. Findings and limits, study-wide: Controls had lower frequencies than patients of about 5 TRBV segments, which included TRBV5-6, TRBV5-1 and TRBV20-1.

What these receptors recognize is not known. Incorporated into the TCR beta cDNA libraries were unique molecular identifiers, which served to reduce PCR and sequencing biases. A single record per CDR3 protein comes from TCRdb applying MiXCR to the PCR reads. There are some 890,000 distinct CDR3 sequences in the sample; roughly 58% occur only once, and about 4.5% lies in the top ten. Source material: blood. These receptors were collected from a girl aged 5-17 years with multiple sclerosis.

The J gene is TRBJ2-1, the V gene TRBV27; D unclear. There are 13 residues in the CDR3. Trimming pared 6 bases from V and 9 bases from J, leaving 15 bases between. CDR1 and CDR2 (germline): MNHEY, SMNVEV (reference sequence). The CDR3 is CASSLWPVREQFF. CDR3 bases: TGTGCCAGCAGCCTGTGGCCAGTGCGTGAGCAGTTCTTC.

The rearrangement joins TRBV2 to TRBJ2-7, with 12 positions matching TRBD2. The CDR3 spans 15 residues. Trimming cost V 1 base and J 6 bases; bases outside gene matches: 4. Per the germline V gene, CDR1 is SNHLY and CDR2 is FYNNEI. The CDR3 coding sequence is TGTGCCAGCAGTGAAGAACTAGCGGGAGGTCGCGAGCAGTACTTC. Amino acids: CASSEELAGGREQYF.

The chain recombines TRBV2 with TRBJ1-2, with unresolved D. The CDR3 runs to 15 residues. Trimming removed 3 bases at V and 1 base at J, with 12 bases between. Per germline, CDR1 SNHLY and CDR2 FYNNEI. The CDR3 DNA sequence: TGTGCCAGCAGTGATCGGCAGCCTCTTAACTATGGCTACACCTTC. Its translation is CASSDRQPLNYGYTF.

This clonotype has a handful of counts. The chain recombines TRBV7-2 with TRBJ1-2; D is unclear. Per germline, CDR1 SGHTA and CDR2 FQGNSA. Between the trimmed V and J ends, which lost 5 bases and 8 bases, there was a span of 18 bases. CDR3 length equals 14 residues. Here the CDR3 DNA reads TGTGCCAGCAGCAAGTTAGACCCCCGCGGCGGCTACACCTTC. Amino acids: CASSKLDPRGGYTF.

This clonotype appeared a few times. The CDR3 DNA is TGTGCCAGCAGCTTTTCCGGACTAGCGGGGGGACGGAATGAGCAGTTCTTC. This gives the protein CASSFSGLAGGRNEQFF. The V call is TRBV7-8, the J call TRBJ2-1, with 14 nucleotides matching TRBD2. This CDR3 is built from 17 residues. Germline assignment: CDR1 SGHVS and CDR2 FQNEAQ. Trimming took 3 bases from V and 7 from J; bases not matched to a gene: 8.

The chain combines TRBV20-1 with TRBJ2-7; D not resolved. The germline V gene has CDR1 DFQATT and CDR2 SNEGSKA (reference sequence). Trimming took off 7 bases at V and 0 bases at J, with 13 bases between the two ends. The CDR3 totals 13 residues. The CDR3 coding sequence is TGCAGTGTGTGGCGCCAGAGCTCCTACGAGCAGTACTTC. The encoded protein is CSVWRQSSYEQYF.

V and J are TRBV2 and TRBJ2-7; tentative D call: TRBD1 (6 bases). The CDR3 extends over 13 amino acids. Trimming cost V 6 bases and J 6 bases, with 15 bases left between them. In germline, CDR1 is SNHLY, CDR2 FYNNEI. The CDR3 reads CASSLTGLGEQYF. CDR3 nucleotides: TGTGCCAGCAGCCTAACAGGGTTGGGCGAGCAGTACTTC.

This chain uses TRBV7-8 with TRBJ2-5; TRBD2 agrees at 9 bases. The germline CDR1 and CDR2 sequences are SGHVS and FQNEAQ. The trim removed 1 base at V and 5 bases at J, leaving 5 bases unmatched. CDR3 size: 15 residues. The CDR3, as DNA: TGTGCCAGCAGCTTAGGCGGGAGGGCCTTGGAGACCCAGTACTTC. Its translation: CASSLGGRALETQYF.

J is TRBJ2-7 and V is TRBV29-1; D is perhaps TRBD1 or TRBD2 (6 bases each). The end of the DNA aligns better with TRBJ2-5, so the J call may be wrong. This CDR3 is built from 13 residues. The V gene's germline CDR1 is SQVTM and CDR2 ANQGSEA. DNA of the CDR3: TGCAGCGTTGAAGGGGGGGCGGTAAAGACCCAGTACTTC. It specifies CSVEGGAVKTQYF.

The chain recombines TRBV7-9 with TRBJ2-4; perhaps TRBD1 as D (6 bases). The J call may not be correct, given that the DNA end is closer to TRBJ2-7. CDR1 SEHNR and CDR2 FQNEAQ come from the germline V gene (reference sequence). CDR3 length equals 11 residues. CDR3 loop: CASSWDTEQYF. The CDR3, as DNA: TGTGCCAGCAGCTGGGACACCGAGCAGTACTTC.

This sequence joins TRBV7-8 and TRBJ2-7, with 12 nucleotides matching TRBD1. CDR3 length: 16 amino acids. The germline V gene has CDR1 SGHVS and CDR2 FQNEAQ. Trimming removed 5 bases from V and 5 bases from J; junction bases left unmatched: 10. In DNA, the CDR3 is TGTGCCAGCAGCCGACGAACGGGGGACAGGGGGCACGAGCAGTACTTC. Its translation: CASSRRTGDRGHEQYF. Supplemented by reference TRBV7-8 and TRBJ2-7, the full variable domain reads GAGVSQSPRYKVAKRGQDVALRCDPISGHVSLFWYQQALGQGPEFLTYFQNEAQLDKSGLPSDRFFAERPEGSVSTLKIQRTQQEDSAVYLCASSRRTGDRGHEQYFGPGTRLTVT.

V usage is TRBV2 and J usage is TRBJ1-5; no clear D. Germline values: CDR1 SNHLY, CDR2 FYNNEI. Trimming removed 7 bases from V and 3 bases from J, with 10 bases in between. This CDR3 comprises 13 residues. In DNA form, the CDR3 reads TGTGCCAGCACGACACGAGACAATCAGCCCCAGCATTTT. It encodes CASTTRDNQPQHF.

The rearrangement links TRBV12-3 or TRBV12-4 to TRBJ1-2, with TRBD1 matching over 7 bases. V was clipped by 4 bases and J by 0 bases; unmatched bases: 2. CDR3 size: 14 residues. CDR3 sequence: CASSYTGANYGYTF. In nucleotides, the CDR3 is TGTGCCAGCAGTTACACAGGGGCTAACTATGGCTACACCTTC.

This clonotype was observed a single time. A junction boundary mismatches the germline segment, possibly from a read error. The chain recombines TRBV6-1 with TRBJ2-4; weak D call: TRBD2 (5 bases). The CDR3 totals 18 residues. From germline, CDR1 is MNHNS and CDR2 SASEGT. In DNA, the CDR3 is TGTGCTAGCAGTGATTTACCGGGATTAAAAGACTCAACGTGGGAGCAGTACTTC. Protein sequence: CASSDLPGLKDSTWEQYF.

V and J are TRBV5-1 and TRBJ2-1; D is possibly TRBD2 (6 bases). The J call may be wrong; the DNA end is better matched by TRBJ2-7. The CDR3 length is 12 residues. CDR1 and CDR2 from the germline V gene are SGHRS and YFSETQ. This chain's CDR3 is CASSTHGSEQYF. DNA for the CDR3: TGCGCCAGCAGCACCCACGGGAGCGAGCAGTACTTC.

In this sample, this clonotype turned up a few times. The V and J genes are TRBV5-1 and TRBJ2-7; D possibly uses TRBD1 or TRBD2 (6 bases each). CDR1 SGHRS and CDR2 YFSETQ come from the germline V gene. V lost 0 bases and J lost 2, with 9 bases in between. The CDR3 length is 14 residues. In DNA, the CDR3 is TGCGCCAGCAGCTTGGACAGGGAGGCCTACGAGCAGTACTTC. As protein: CASSLDREAYEQYF.

This clonotype was recorded many times. The chain recombines TRBV6-5 with TRBJ2-7; 9 bases fit TRBD1. V shed 7 bases, J shed 3 bases, and the junction held 4 bases outside the gene matches. CDR3 length: 13 residues. Germline assignment: CDR1 MNHEY and CDR2 SVGAGI. The CDR3 spells CASTLGQGYEQYF. In DNA, the CDR3 is TGTGCCAGCACCCTGGGACAGGGCTACGAGCAGTACTTC.

This clonotype showed up just a few times. The chain uses TRBV10-3 and TRBJ2-7; TRBD1 might be the D (6 bases). Trimming took 0 bases from V and 2 from J, leaving 11 bases between them. The CDR3 is 15 residues long. Per the germline V gene, CDR1 is ENHRY and CDR2 is SYGVKD. CDR3 coding DNA: TGTGCCATCAGTGAGTCCTCAGGGGCGACCTACGAGCAGTACTTC. This codes for CAISESSGATYEQYF.

The genes are TRBV9 and TRBJ2-1; D not resolved. CDR1 and CDR2 from the germline V gene are SGDLS and YYNGEE. The CDR3 runs to 13 residues. Deletions cut 4 bases from V and 2 bases from J, with 7 bases between. The CDR3 DNA sequence: TGTGCCAGCAGCACCCGGACCTACAATGAGCAGTTCTTC. Amino acids: CASSTRTYNEQFF. Using reference TRBV9 and TRBJ2-1 for the parts outside the CDR3, the full variable domain is DSGVTQTPKHLITATGQRVTLRCSPRSGDLSVYWYQQSLDQGLQFLIQYYNGEERAKGNILERFSAQQFPDLHSELNLSSLELGDSALYFCASSTRTYNEQFFGPGTRLTVL.

The V gene is TRBV20-1, the J gene TRBJ1-4, with D hard to call. Per germline, CDR1 DFQATT and CDR2 SNEGSKA (reference sequence). V was trimmed by 3 bases and J by 8 bases, leaving 16 bases between them. This CDR3 comprises 14 residues. CDR3 residues: CSARGPGPREKLFF. In DNA, the CDR3 is TGCAGTGCTAGGGGTCCAGGACCGAGGGAAAAACTGTTTTTT.

The chain combines TRBV7-2 with TRBJ1-2; unclear D gene. The CDR3 has 12 amino acids. Trimming removed 3 bases at V and 7 bases at J, with 9 bases between. Germline CDR1 SGHTA, CDR2 FQGNSA. CDR3 sequence (DNA): TGTGCCAGCAGCTTCGGGGAGCGTGGCTACACCTTC. Its protein product is CASSFGERGYTF.

The V call is TRBV27, the J call TRBJ1-1; tentative D call: TRBD1 (5 bases). Germline V gene sequence: CDR1 MNHEY, CDR2 SMNVEV (reference sequence). The length of the CDR3 is 14 residues. The V end was cut by 6 bases, the J end by 2 bases, with 13 bases between. CDR3 DNA sequence: TGTGCCAGCAGCGGGGGGTGGGATAACACTGAAGCTTTCTTT. Its translation: CASSGGWDNTEAFF.